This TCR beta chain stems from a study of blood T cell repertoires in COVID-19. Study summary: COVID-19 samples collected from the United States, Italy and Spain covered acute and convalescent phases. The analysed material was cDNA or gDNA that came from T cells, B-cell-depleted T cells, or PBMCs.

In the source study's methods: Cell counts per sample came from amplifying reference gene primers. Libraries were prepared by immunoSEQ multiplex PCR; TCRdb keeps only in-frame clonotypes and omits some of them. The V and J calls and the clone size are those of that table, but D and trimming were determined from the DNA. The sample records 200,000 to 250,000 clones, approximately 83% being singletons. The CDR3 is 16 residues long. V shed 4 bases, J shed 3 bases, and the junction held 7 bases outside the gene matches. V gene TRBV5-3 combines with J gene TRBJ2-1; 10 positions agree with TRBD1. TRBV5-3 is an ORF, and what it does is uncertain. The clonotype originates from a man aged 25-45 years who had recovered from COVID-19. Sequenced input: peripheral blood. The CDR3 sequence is CARSHSRTGGYNEQFF. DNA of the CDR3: TGTGCCAGAAGCCATTCTCGGACAGGGGGCTACAATGAGCAGTTCTTC.